These T cell receptor beta chains were read from a single sample in a study of blood T cells in healthy people across ages. MiXCR, applied by TCRdb to the 5' RACE reads, yields one record per CDR3 protein. Among about 640,000 distinct CDR3 sequences listed, approximately 40% were seen once. Input material: blood. Every receptor here comes from a man older than 75 in good health. The CDR3 runs from the conserved cysteine through the conserved F or W. A D gene is named only where the DNA matches it firmly. Clone size, where shown, is once, few, many, or a class for clones that have expanded.

CDR3nt,CDR3aa,j_gene,d_gene,abundance,v_gene,len
TGTGCCAGCAGCCAAGGGGTGGCCCCGGATACGCAGTATTTT,CASSQGVAPDTQYF,TRBJ2-3,.,.,TRBV3-1,14
TGTGCCAGCAGGGAGTTGTCGCCAGCTATGAACACTGAAGCTTTCTTT,CASRELSPAMNTEAFF,TRBJ1-1,.,.,TRBV6-5,16
TGTGCCAGCAGTCAGGGTTTGGCTAATGAAAAACTGTTTTTT,CASSQGLANEKLFF,TRBJ1-4,.,once,TRBV6-5,14
TGTGCCAGCAGCCAAGGAACCAGGCCGCTCCAAGAGACCCAGTACTTC,CASSQGTRPLQETQYF,TRBJ2-5,.,few,TRBV3-1,16
TGCAGTGCGAATAGACAGGGGAGTCAGCCCCAGCATTTT,CSANRQGSQPQHF,TRBJ1-5,TRBD1,few,TRBV20-1,13
TGTGCCAGCAGTGAAGCAAGAACAGGGAGGGAGACCCAGTACTTC,CASSEARTGRETQYF,TRBJ2-5,.,.,TRBV6-1,15
TGTGCCAGCAGCTTAAGCGGGCAGCCGTACAATGAGCAGTTCTTC,CASSLSGQPYNEQFF,TRBJ2-1,.,few,TRBV7-3,15
TGTGCCAGTAGTATATCACCAGATACCTACGAGCAGTACTTC,CASSISPDTYEQYF,TRBJ2-7,.,.,TRBV19,14
TGTGCCAGCAGTTCCACAGGTTACTCCTACGAGCAGTACTTC,CASSSTGYSYEQYF,TRBJ2-7,.,few,TRBV6-5,14
TGTGCTAGTGGTCCCCTAGACACCGACTATGGCTACACCTTC,CASGPLDTDYGYTF,TRBJ1-2,.,.,TRBV12-5,14
TGTGCCAGCAGCGGGGGGGGACTTCTCCCGTTCTTC,CASSGGGLLPFF,TRBJ2-1,TRBD2,.,TRBV3-1,12
TGTGCCAGCAGCCCGCCGGGACAGCCCTCCTACGAGCAGTACTTC,CASSPPGQPSYEQYF,TRBJ2-7,TRBD1,many,TRBV7-8,15
TGCGCCAGCGGTCCAACGACAGGTTCGAGGAAGGATACGCAGTATTTT,CASGPTTGSRKDTQYF,TRBJ2-3,.,.,TRBV5-1,16
TGTGCCAGTCCCAAGGTTCCACAGAGCACAGATACGCAGTATTTT,CASPKVPQSTDTQYF,TRBJ2-3,.,.,TRBV28,15
TGTGCCAGCAGTCAACAGGGGACGGTGGCCGGGGAGCTGTTTTTT,CASSQQGTVAGELFF,TRBJ2-2,TRBD1,few,TRBV6-5,15
TGCGCCAGCAGAATGACTAGCGGCAACCAAGAGACCCAGTACTTC,CASRMTSGNQETQYF,TRBJ2-5,TRBD2,few,TRBV4-1,15
TGCAGCGTTGCACAGGGGGCCTACGAGCAGTACTTC,CSVAQGAYEQYF,TRBJ2-7,TRBD1,many,TRBV29-1,12
TGCGCCAGCAGCTTGGAAACAATGAACACTGAAGCTTTCTTT,CASSLETMNTEAFF,TRBJ1-1,.,.,TRBV5-1,14
TGTGCCAGCGCCCTAGGGGGGTCAGATACGCAGTATTTT,CASALGGSDTQYF,TRBJ2-3,.,.,TRBV6-2/TRBV6-3,13
TGTGCCAGCAGCCAAGTCTTTAGGGCTAGCGGGAGACACAATGAGCAGTTCTTC,CASSQVFRASGRHNEQFF,TRBJ2-1,TRBD2,few,TRBV14,18
TGTGCCAGCAGTTTATGGGCCTCGGGTGAGCAGTTCTTC,CASSLWASGEQFF,TRBJ2-1,.,.,TRBV7-2,13
TGTGCCATCAGTGGAGTACAGCTCTACGAGCAGTACTTC,CAISGVQLYEQYF,TRBJ2-7,.,few,TRBV10-3,13
TGTGCCAGCAGATTCTCCTGGGATAGCAATCAGCCCCAGCATTTT,CASRFSWDSNQPQHF,TRBJ1-5,.,.,TRBV11-1,15
TGTGCCAGCAGTCCGCCGACCGGGGGAAGAGAGACCCAGTACTTC,CASSPPTGGRETQYF,TRBJ2-5,.,few,TRBV12-3/TRBV12-4,15
TGTGCCACCGGCCAGGGCGGCTATGGCTACACCTTC,CATGQGGYGYTF,TRBJ1-2,.,.,TRBV28,12
TGTGCCAGCACCAGAAAGGGGGGGGCGAGCTCCTACGAGCAGTACTTC,CASTRKGGASSYEQYF,TRBJ2-7,.,.,TRBV28,16
TGTGCCAGCAGCTCCTATACAGGGGACGGCGAGCAGTACTTC,CASSSYTGDGEQYF,TRBJ2-7,TRBD1,.,TRBV7-6,14
TGTGCCAGCAGCGTAGGGGTGGGTAGCGGGATTGAGCAGTACTTC,CASSVGVGSGIEQYF,TRBJ2-7,TRBD2,few,TRBV9,15
TGTGCCAGCAGCCCAAGGGGGTTCTATGGCTACACCTTC,CASSPRGFYGYTF,TRBJ1-2,.,.,TRBV3-1,13
TGTGCCAGCAGCCAAGACAGCTTCCCCTCTGGGGCCAACGTCCTGACTTTC,CASSQDSFPSGANVLTF,TRBJ2-6,.,few,TRBV3-1,17
TGTGCTTCAGGGGGAGAGACCCAGTACTTC,CASGGETQYF,TRBJ2-5,TRBD1,many,TRBV19,10
TGTGCCAGCAGTTTATTGGGCTATGGCTACACCTTC,CASSLLGYGYTF,TRBJ1-2,.,few,TRBV28,12
TGTGCCAGCAGTATAGACGGGACTAGCGGGGGGGCCTCCCAGTTCTTC,CASSIDGTSGGASQFF,TRBJ2-1,TRBD2,few,TRBV6-2/TRBV6-3,16
TGCAGCTTTGCGGGACTCCTACAAGAGACCCAGTACTTC,CSFAGLLQETQYF,TRBJ2-5,.,many,TRBV29-1,13
TGTGCCAGCAGCCAAAGAAGAGGGTTTGATCGGGACGAGCAGTACTTC,CASSQRRGFDRDEQYF,TRBJ2-7,.,few,TRBV3-1,16
TGTGCCAGCAGTCCCCGCACAGGGGGCAGGGGAGATACGCAGTATTTT,CASSPRTGGRGDTQYF,TRBJ2-3,TRBD1,.,TRBV12-3/TRBV12-4,16
TGTGCCAGCAGATTAGCCACCGGGACACAGTCGAACTATGGCTACACCTTC,CASRLATGTQSNYGYTF,TRBJ1-2,.,.,TRBV7-2,17
TGTGCCAGCAGCGTAGCTACGGGAAGAGGGGAGCTGTTTTTT,CASSVATGRGELFF,TRBJ2-2,.,once,TRBV9,14
TGTGCCATCGCGAAATTGAGCTCCTACGAGCAGTACTTC,CAIAKLSSYEQYF,TRBJ2-7,.,.,TRBV6-2/TRBV6-3,13
TGCGCCAGCAGCCGAGGACAGGGAGCAGAGACCCAGTACTTC,CASSRGQGAETQYF,TRBJ2-5,TRBD1,.,TRBV5-1,14
TGTGCCAGCTCACCAGCTAGTGGGGGCTCCTACAATGAGCAGTACTTC,CASSPASGGSYNEQYF,TRBJ2-7,.,.,TRBV18,16
TGTGCCAGCAGTGACGGACATTCCTACGAGCAGTACTTC,CASSDGHSYEQYF,TRBJ2-7,.,.,TRBV6-2/TRBV6-3,13
TGTGCCAGCAGCCTATCGAGCGGGAGTCGGGTTTGGGCAGATACGCAGTATTTT,CASSLSSGSRVWADTQYF,TRBJ2-3,TRBD2,few,TRBV9,18
TGTGCCAGCAGCACCCAGACAGCTAACCCGGGTGAAAAACTGTTTTTT,CASSTQTANPGEKLFF,TRBJ1-4,.,.,TRBV7-2,16
TGTGCCAGCAGCTTATTCCCTAGCGGGGGGGCTTCGTGGTCCTACAATGAGCAGTTCTTC,CASSLFPSGGASWSYNEQFF,TRBJ2-1,TRBD2,.,TRBV7-2,20
TGTGCCAGCAGCCCCTACTCGACGTCACTAGCGGGGGTCACCGGGGAGCTGTTTTTT,CASSPYSTSLAGVTGELFF,TRBJ2-2,TRBD2,.,TRBV3-1,19
TGTGCCAGCAGCCCCCAACTAGCGAATGAGCAGTACTTC,CASSPQLANEQYF,TRBJ2-5,TRBD2,.,TRBV3-1,13
TGTGCCAGCAGTTTAGCCTGGTTCAATCAGCCCCAGCATTTT,CASSLAWFNQPQHF,TRBJ1-5,.,few,TRBV28,14
TGTGCCAGCAGCTGGGGGACTAGCGGGGTCAATGAGCAGTTCTTC,CASSWGTSGVNEQFF,TRBJ2-1,TRBD2,many,TRBV7-2,15
TGTGCCAGCTCACCGGCGGCAGGGGGAACCTACGAGCAGTACTTC,CASSPAAGGTYEQYF,TRBJ2-7,TRBD1,.,TRBV18,15
TGTGCTAGCAGCCGAGGTCGGACTAGCGAGTCTGAAGATACGCAGTATTTT,CASSRGRTSESEDTQYF,TRBJ2-3,TRBD2,.,TRBV7-7,17
TGCGCCAGCAGCGCTACAGGGGCCTATGGCTACACCTTC,CASSATGAYGYTF,TRBJ1-2,TRBD1,.,TRBV5-1,13
TGCAGTGCGGCCGGGCGGAAGACCTACGAGCAGTACTTC,CSAAGRKTYEQYF,TRBJ2-7,.,.,TRBV20-1,13
TGTGCCAGTAGTAATTCTAGACAAGAGACCCAGTACTTC,CASSNSRQETQYF,TRBJ2-5,.,few,TRBV19,13